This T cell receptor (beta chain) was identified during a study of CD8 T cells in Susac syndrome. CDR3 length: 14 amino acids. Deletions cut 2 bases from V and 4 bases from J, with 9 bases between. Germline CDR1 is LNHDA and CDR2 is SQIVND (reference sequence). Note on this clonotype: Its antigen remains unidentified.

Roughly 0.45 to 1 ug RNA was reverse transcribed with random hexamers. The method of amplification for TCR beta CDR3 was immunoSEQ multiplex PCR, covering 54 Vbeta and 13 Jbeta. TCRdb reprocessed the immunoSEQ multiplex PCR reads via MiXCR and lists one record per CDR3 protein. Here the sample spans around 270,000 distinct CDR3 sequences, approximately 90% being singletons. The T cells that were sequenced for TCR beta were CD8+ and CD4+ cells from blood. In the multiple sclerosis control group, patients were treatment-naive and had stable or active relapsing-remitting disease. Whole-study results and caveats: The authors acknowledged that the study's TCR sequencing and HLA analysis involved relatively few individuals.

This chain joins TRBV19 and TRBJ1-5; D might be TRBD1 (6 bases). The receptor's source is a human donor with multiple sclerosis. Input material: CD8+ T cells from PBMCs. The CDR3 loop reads CASSIRTANQPQHF. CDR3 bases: TGTGCCAGTAGTATACGGACAGCGAATCAGCCCCAGCATTTT.